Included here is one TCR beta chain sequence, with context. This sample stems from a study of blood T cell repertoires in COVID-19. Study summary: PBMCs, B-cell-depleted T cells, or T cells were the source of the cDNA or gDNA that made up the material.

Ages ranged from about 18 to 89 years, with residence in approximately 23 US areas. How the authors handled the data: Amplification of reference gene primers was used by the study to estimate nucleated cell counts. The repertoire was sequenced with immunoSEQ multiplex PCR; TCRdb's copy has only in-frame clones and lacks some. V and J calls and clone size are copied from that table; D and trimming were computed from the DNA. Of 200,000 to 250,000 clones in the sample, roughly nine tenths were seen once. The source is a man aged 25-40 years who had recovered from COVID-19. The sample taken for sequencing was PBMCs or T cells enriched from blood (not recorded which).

The CDR3 reads CASRAGGPGETQYF. DNA for the CDR3: TGTGCCAGCCGGGCGGGGGGGCCCGGAGAGACCCAGTACTTC. This chain uses TRBV2 with TRBJ2-5; 9 bases fit TRBD2. The CDR3 has 14 amino acids. Germline trimming cut 8 bases from V and 4 bases from J; bases unmatched to any gene: 8. Per the germline V gene, CDR1 is SNHLY and CDR2 is FYNNEI.